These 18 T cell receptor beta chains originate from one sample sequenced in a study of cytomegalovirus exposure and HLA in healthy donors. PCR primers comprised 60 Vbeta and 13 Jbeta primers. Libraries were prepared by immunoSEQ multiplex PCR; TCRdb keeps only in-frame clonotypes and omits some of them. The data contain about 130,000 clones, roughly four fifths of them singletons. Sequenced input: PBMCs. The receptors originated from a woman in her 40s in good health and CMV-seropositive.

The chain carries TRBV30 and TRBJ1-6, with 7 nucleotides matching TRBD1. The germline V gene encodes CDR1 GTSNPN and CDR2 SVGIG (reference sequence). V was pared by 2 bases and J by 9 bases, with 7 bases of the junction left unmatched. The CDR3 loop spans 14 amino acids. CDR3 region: CAWSLGTVRSPLHF. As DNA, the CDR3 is TGTGCCTGGAGTTTAGGGACAGTTCGTTCACCCCTCCACTTT.

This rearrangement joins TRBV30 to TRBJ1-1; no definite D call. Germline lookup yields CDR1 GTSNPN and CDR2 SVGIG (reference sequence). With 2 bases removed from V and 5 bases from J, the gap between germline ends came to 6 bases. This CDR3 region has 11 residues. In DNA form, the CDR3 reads TGTGCCTGGAGTTCGTTTACTGAAGCTTTCTTT. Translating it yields CAWSSFTEAFF.

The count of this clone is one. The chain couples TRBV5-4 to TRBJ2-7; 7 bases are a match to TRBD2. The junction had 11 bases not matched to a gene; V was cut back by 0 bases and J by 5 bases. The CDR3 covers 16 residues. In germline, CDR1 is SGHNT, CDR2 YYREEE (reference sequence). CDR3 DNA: TGTGCCAGCAGCTTGGCTGCTGGACTAGTGGCCAACGAGCAGTACTTC. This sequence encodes CASSLAAGLVANEQYF.

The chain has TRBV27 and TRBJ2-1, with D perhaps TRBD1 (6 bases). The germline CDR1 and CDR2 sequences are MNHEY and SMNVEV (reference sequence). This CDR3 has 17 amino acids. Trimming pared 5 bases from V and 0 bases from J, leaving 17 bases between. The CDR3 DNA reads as TGTGCCAGCAGTCCAACCGGGACAACCGTCTCCTACAATGAGCAGTTCTTC. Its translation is CASSPTGTTVSYNEQFF.

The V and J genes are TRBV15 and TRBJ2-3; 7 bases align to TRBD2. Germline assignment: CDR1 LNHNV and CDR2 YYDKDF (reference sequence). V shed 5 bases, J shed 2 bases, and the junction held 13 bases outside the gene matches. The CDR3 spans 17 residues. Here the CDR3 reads CATSLMGAGRTTDTQYF. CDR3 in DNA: TGTGCCACCAGCCTAATGGGAGCGGGGAGGACCACAGATACGCAGTATTTT.

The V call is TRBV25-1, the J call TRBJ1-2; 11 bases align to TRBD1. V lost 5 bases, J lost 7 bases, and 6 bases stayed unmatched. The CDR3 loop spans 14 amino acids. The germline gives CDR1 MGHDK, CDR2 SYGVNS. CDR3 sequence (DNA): TGTGCCAGCAGTTTCCTCGGGACAGGGGGTGGCTACACCTTC. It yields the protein CASSFLGTGGGYTF.

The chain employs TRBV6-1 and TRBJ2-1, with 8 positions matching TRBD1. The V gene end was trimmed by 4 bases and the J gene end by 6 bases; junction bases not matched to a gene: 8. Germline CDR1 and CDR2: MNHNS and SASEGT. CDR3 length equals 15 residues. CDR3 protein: CASSATGGLSNEQFF. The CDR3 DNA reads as TGTGCCAGCAGTGCAACAGGGGGATTAAGCAATGAGCAGTTCTTC.

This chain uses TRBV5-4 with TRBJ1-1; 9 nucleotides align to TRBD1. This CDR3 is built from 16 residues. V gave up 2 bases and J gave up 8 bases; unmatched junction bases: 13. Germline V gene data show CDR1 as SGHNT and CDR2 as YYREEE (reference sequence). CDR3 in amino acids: CASSFGSTGGSSEAFF. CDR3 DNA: TGTGCCAGCAGCTTTGGCTCTACAGGGGGCTCCAGCGAAGCTTTCTTT.

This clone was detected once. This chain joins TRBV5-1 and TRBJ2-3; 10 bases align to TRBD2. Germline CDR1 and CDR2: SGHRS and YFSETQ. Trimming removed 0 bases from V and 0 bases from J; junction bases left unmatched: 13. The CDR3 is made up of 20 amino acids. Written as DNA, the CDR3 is TGCGCCAGCAGCTTGGCCGGGGGGATAGCGGGAGGAACTAGCACAGATACGCAGTATTTT. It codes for CASSLAGGIAGGTSTDTQYF.

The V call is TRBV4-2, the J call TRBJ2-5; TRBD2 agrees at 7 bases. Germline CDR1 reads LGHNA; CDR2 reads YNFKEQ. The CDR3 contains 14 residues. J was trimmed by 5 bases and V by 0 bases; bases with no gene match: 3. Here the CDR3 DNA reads TGTGCCAGCAGCCAAGAACTAGCGCGGGAGACCCAGTACTTC. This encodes CASSQELARETQYF.

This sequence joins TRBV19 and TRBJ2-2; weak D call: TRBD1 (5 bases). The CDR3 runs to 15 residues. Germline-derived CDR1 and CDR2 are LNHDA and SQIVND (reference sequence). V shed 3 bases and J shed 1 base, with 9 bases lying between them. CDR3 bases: TGTGCCAGTAGTATTCGGCAGGGGAACACCGGGGAGCTGTTTTTT. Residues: CASSIRQGNTGELFF.

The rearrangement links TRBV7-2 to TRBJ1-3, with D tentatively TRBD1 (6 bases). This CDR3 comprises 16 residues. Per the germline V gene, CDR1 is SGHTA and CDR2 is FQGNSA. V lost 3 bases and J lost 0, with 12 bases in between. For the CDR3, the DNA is TGTGCCAGCAGCTTTTACAGGGCCCGCTCTGGAAACACCATATATTTT. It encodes CASSFYRARSGNTIYF.

The DNA of the CDR3 is TGTGCCAGCAGTTTTCCGGGGGACAGGGGGAAGTTCTTC. Translating it yields CASSFPGDRGKFF. The gene calls are TRBV6-6 and TRBJ2-1; 11 bases agree with TRBD1. The CDR3 is 13 residues long. Looked up from germline, CDR1 is MNHNY and CDR2 is SVGAGI (reference sequence). Trimming at V came to 4 bases and at J to 14 bases, leaving 7 bases not matched to a gene.

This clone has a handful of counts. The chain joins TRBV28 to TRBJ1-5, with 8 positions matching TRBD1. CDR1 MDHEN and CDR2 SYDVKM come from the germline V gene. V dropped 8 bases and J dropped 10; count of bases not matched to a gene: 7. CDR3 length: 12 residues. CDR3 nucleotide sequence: TGTGCCAGCTCCGGGACAGGCCTTCCCCAGCATTTT. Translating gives CASSGTGLPQHF.

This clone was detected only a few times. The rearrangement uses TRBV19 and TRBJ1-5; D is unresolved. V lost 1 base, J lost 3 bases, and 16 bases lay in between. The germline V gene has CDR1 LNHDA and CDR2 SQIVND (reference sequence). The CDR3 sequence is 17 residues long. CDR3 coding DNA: TGTGCCAGTAGTATAGCAACGGCGGTCGGAAACAATCAGCCCCAGCATTTT. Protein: CASSIATAVGNNQPQHF.

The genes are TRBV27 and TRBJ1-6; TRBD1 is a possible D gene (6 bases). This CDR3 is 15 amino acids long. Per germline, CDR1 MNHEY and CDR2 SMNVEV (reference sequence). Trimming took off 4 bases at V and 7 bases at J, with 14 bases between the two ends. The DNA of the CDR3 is TGTGCCAGCAGTTACACAGGGATGGGAAATTCACCCCTCCACTTT. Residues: CASSYTGMGNSPLHF.

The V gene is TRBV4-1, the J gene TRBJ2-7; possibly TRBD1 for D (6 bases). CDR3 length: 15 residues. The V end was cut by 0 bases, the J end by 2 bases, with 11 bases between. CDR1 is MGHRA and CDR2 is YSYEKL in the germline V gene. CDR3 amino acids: CASSQDPGETYEQYF. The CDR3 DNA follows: TGCGCCAGCAGCCAAGACCCAGGGGAAACCTACGAGCAGTACTTC.

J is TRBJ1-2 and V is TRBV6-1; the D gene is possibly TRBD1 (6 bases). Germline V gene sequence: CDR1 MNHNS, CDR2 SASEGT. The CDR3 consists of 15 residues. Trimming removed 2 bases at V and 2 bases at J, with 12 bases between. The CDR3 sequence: CASSEQGIRNYGYTF. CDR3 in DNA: TGTGCCAGCAGTGAACAGGGGATCCGGAACTATGGCTACACCTTC.